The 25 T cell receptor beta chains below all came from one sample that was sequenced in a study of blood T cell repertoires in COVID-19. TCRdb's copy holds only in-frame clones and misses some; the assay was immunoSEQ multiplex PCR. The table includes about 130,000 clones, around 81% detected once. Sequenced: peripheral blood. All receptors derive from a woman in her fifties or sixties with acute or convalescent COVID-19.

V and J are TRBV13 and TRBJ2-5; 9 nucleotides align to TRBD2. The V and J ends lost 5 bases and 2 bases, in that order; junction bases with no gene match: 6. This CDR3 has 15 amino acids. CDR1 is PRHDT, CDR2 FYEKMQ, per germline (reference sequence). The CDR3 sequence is CASSQLAGLQETQYF. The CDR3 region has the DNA TGTGCCAGCAGCCAGCTAGCGGGGCTACAAGAGACCCAGTACTTC.

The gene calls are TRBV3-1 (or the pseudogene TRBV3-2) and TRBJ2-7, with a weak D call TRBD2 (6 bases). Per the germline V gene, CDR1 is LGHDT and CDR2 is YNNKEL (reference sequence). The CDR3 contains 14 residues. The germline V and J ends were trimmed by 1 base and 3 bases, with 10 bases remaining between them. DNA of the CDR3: TGTGCCAGCAGCCAAGGTACTAGCAGCTACGAGCAGTACTTC. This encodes CASSQGTSSYEQYF.

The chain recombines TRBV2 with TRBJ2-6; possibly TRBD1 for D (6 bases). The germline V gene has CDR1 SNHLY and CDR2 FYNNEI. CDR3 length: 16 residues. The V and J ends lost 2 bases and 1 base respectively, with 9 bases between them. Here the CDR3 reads CASSERGYSGANVLTF. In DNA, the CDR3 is TGTGCCAGCAGTGAAAGGGGGTATTCTGGGGCCAACGTCCTGACTTTC.

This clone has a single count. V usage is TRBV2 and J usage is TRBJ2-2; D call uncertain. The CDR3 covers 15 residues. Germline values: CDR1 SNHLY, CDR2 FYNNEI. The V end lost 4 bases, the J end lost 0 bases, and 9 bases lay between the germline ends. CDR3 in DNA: TGTGCCAGCAGTGGTAAGCACCCGAACACCGGGGAGCTGTTTTTT. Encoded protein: CASSGKHPNTGELFF.

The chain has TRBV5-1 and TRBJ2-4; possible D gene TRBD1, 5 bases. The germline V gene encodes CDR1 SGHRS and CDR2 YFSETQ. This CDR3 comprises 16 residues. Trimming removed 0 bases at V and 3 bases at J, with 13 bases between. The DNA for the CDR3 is TGCGCCAGCAGCTTGGGTGCAGGGTTAGACAAAAACATTCAGTACTTC. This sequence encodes CASSLGAGLDKNIQYF.

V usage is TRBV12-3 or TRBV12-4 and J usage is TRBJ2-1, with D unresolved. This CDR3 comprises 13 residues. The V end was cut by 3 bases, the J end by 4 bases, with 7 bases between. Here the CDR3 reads CASSFAQYNEQFF. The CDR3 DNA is TGTGCCAGCAGTTTCGCACAGTACAATGAGCAGTTCTTC.

The CDR3: CASSPRTGAFYGYTF. The CDR3 bases are TGTGCCAGCTCACCCCGGACAGGGGCTTTCTATGGCTACACCTTC. This chain connects TRBV18 to TRBJ1-2; 9 nucleotides match TRBD1. This CDR3 is 15 amino acids long. With 3 bases clipped from V and 4 bases from J, the junction kept 6 bases outside the gene matches. The V gene's germline CDR1 is KGHSH and CDR2 LQKENI.

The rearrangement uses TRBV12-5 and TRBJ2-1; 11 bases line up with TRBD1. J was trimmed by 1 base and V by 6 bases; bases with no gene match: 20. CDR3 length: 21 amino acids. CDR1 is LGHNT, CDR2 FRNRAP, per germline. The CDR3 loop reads CASGWRDSLRTGGRSYNEQFF. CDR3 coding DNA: TGTGCTAGTGGCTGGCGTGATTCTCTCCGGACAGGGGGCAGATCCTACAATGAGCAGTTCTTC.

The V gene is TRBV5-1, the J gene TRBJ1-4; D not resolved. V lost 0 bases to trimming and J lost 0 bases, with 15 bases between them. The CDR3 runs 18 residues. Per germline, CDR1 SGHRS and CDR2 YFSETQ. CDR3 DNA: TGCGCCAGCAGCTTGGATGGCAGTTCACGTGCAACTAATGAAAAACTGTTTTTT. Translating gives CASSLDGSSRATNEKLFF.

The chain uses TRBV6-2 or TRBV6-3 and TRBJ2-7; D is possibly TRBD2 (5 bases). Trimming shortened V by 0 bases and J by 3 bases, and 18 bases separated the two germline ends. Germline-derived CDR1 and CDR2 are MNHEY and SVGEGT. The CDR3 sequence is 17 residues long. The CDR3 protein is CASSYSRVKNSGYEQYF. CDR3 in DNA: TGTGCCAGCAGTTACTCTCGGGTCAAAAACAGCGGCTACGAGCAGTACTTC.

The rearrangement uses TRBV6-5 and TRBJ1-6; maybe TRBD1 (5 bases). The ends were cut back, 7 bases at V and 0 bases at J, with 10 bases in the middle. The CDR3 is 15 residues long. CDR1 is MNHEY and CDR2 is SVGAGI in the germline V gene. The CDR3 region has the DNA TGTGCCAGCAAGGAGGGGAGCTCCTATAATTCACCCCTCCACTTT. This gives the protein CASKEGSSYNSPLHF.

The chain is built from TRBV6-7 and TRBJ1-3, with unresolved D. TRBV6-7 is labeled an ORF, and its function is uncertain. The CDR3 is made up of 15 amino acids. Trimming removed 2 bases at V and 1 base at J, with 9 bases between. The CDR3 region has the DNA TGTGCCAGCAGTTACGAGGGTAGTTCTGGAAACACCATATATTTT. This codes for CASSYEGSSGNTIYF.

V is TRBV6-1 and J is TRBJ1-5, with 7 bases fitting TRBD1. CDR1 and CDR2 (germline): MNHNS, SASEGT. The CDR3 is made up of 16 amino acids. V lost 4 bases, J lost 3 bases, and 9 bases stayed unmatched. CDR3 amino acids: CASSGEGQVFNQPQHF. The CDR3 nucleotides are TGTGCCAGCAGTGGGGAAGGACAGGTTTTCAATCAGCCCCAGCATTTT.

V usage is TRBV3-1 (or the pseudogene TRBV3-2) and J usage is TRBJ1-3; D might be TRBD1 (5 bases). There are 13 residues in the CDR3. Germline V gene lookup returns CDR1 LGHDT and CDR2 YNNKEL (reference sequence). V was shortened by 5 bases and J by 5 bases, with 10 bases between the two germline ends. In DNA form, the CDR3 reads TGTGCCAGCAGCGCGACAGTTCGAAACACCATATATTTT. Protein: CASSATVRNTIYF.

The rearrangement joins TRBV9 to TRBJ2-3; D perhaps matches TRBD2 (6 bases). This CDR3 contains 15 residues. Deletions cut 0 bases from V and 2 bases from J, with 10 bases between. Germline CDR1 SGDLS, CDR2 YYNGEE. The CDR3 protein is CASSVGSGLTDTQYF. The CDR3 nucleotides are TGTGCCAGCAGCGTAGGTAGCGGTCTCACAGATACGCAGTATTTT.

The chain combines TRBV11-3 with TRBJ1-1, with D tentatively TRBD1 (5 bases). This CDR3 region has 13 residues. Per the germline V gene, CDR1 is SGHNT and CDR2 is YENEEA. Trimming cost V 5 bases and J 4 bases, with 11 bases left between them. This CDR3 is CASSSREATEAFF. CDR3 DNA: TGTGCCAGCAGCAGCAGGGAGGCCACTGAAGCTTTCTTT.

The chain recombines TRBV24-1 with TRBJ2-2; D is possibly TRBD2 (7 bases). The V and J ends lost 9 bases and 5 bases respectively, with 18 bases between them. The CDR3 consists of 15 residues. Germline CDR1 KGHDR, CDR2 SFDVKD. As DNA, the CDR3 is TGTGCCACCGAAGGGGGGGCAGGTAAAACCGGGGAGCTGTTTTTT. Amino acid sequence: CATEGGAGKTGELFF.

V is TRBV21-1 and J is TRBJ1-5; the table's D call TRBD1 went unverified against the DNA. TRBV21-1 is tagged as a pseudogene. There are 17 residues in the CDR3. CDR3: CASSNRDRFNSNQPQHF. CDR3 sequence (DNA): TGTGCCAGCAGCAACCGGGACAGGTTCAATAGCAATCAGCCCCAGCATTTT.

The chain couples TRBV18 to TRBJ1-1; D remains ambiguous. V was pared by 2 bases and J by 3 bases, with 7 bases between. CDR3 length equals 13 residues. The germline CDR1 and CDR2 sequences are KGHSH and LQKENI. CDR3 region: CASSPIRYTEAFF. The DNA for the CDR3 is TGTGCCAGCTCACCAATCCGGTACACTGAAGCTTTCTTT.

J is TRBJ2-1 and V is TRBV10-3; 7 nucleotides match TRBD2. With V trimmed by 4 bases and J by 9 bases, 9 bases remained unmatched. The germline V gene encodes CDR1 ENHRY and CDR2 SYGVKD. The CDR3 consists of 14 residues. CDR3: CAISVGGSVAEQFF. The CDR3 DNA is TGTGCCATCAGTGTGGGCGGGAGTGTCGCTGAGCAGTTCTTC.

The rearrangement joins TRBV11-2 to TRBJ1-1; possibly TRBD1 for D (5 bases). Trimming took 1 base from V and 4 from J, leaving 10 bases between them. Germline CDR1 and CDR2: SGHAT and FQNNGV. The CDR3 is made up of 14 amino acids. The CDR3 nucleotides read TGTGCCAGCAGCTTAGGTGCAGGGCCCACTGAAGCTTTCTTT. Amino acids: CASSLGAGPTEAFF.

The CDR3 nucleotides read TGTGCCAGTAGGTCGACAGAGCCTGGATATGGCTACACCTTC. It encodes CASRSTEPGYGYTF. The V gene is TRBV19, the J gene TRBJ1-2; D possibly corresponds to TRBD1 (5 bases). This CDR3 has 14 amino acids. The germline gives CDR1 LNHDA, CDR2 SQIVND (reference sequence). Trimming took off 6 bases at V and 5 bases at J, with 16 bases between the two ends.

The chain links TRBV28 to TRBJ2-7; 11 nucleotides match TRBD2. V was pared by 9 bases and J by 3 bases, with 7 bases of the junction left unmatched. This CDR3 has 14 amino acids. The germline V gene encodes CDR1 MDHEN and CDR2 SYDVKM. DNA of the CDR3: TGTGCCAGTGTTAGCGGGAGGGCTTTCTACGAGCAGTACTTC. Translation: CASVSGRAFYEQYF.

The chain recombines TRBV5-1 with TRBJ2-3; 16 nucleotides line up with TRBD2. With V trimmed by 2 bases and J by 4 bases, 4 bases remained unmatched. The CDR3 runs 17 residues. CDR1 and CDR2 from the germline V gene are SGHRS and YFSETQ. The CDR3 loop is CASSFAGLAGGADTQYF. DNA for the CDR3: TGCGCCAGCAGCTTCGCGGGACTAGCGGGGGGGGCAGATACGCAGTATTTT.

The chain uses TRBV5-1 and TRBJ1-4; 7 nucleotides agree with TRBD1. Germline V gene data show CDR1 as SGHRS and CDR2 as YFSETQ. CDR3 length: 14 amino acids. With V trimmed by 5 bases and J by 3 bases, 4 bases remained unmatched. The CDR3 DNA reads TGCGCCAGCAGGACGGGACAGTCTAATGAAAAACTGTTTTTT. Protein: CASRTGQSNEKLFF.